This T cell receptor beta chain was observed in a study of post-analysis software for immune sequencing data. Study-wide points: Among several TRBV segments more frequent in patients than controls were TRBV5-6, TRBV5-1 and TRBV20-1.

This clonotype was picked up a small number of times. No antigen is known for it. The CDR3 runs 15 residues. The V end was cut by 5 bases, the J end by 6 bases, with 18 bases between. Looked up from germline, CDR1 is LNHNV and CDR2 is YYDKDF (reference sequence). Prepared libraries of TCR beta cDNA carried unique molecular identifiers. Input amounts of about 0.85 to 11 million T cells were used. These gave roughly 0.5 million cDNA molecules, so each molecule approximated one T cell. TCRdb reprocessed the PCR reads via MiXCR and lists one record per CDR3 protein. The sample contains about 800,000 distinct CDR3 sequences, about 32% of which appear only once.

The sequenced sample was blood. The chain links TRBV15 to TRBJ2-3, with D perhaps given as TRBD1 or TRBD2 (5 bases each). The source is a girl aged 5 to 17 with multiple sclerosis. CDR3: CATSAGTVSVDTQYF. DNA for the CDR3: TGTGCCACCAGCGCCGGGACGGTTAGTGTGGATACGCAGTATTTT.